This T cell receptor beta chain was identified during a study of cytomegalovirus exposure and HLA in healthy donors. Study observations and caveats: High specificity and sensitivity for cytomegalovirus status were reported for the classifier.

All donors participated as healthy donors of bone marrow. The primer mix had 60 Vbeta and 13 Jbeta primers. Clones were read by immunoSEQ multiplex PCR, and TCRdb kept only the in-frame ones, dropping some. The sample lists some 150,000 clones, 80% to 85% occurring once. A remark on this clone: Its antigen is unknown.

This TCR was recovered from a woman in her forties or fifties in good health and CMV-seropositive. The sequenced material came from PBMCs.

In DNA form, the CDR3 reads TGTGCCAGCAGCGTAGTTGCAGGGGCCTTCCAAGAGACCCAGTACTTC. As protein: CASSVVAGAFQETQYF. This chain joins TRBV9 and TRBJ2-5, with D perhaps TRBD1 (6 bases). Looked up from germline, CDR1 is SGDLS and CDR2 is YYNGEE. The CDR3 spans 16 residues. Deletions cut 0 bases from V and 1 base from J, with 13 bases between.